The 25 T cell receptor beta chains below all came from one sample that was sequenced in a study of blood T cell repertoires in COVID-19. Measured with immunoSEQ multiplex PCR; TCRdb has only the in-frame clones, and not every one. The repertoire includes about 290,000 clones, roughly 90% of them detected once, and 1.5% to 2% sits in the top ten. Input material: PBMCs or T cells enriched from blood (not recorded which). The receptors shown here come from a woman aged 40 to 50 who had recovered from COVID-19.

The gene calls are TRBV5-5 and TRBJ1-2; 10 bases map to TRBD1. Germline loops: CDR1 SGHKS, CDR2 YYEKEE (reference sequence). The length of the CDR3 is 16 residues. V shed 4 bases and J 8 bases; nucleotides not matched to a gene: 14. CDR3: CASSDSATGGTWGYTF. CDR3 in DNA: TGTGCCAGCAGCGACTCAGCGACAGGGGGCACCTGGGGCTACACCTTC. Looking up the rest from reference TRBV5-5 and TRBJ1-2 gives the full variable domain: DAGVTQSPTHLIKTRGQQVTLRCSPISGHKSVSWYQQVLGQGPQFIFQYYEKEERGRGNFPDRFSARQFPNYSSELNVNALLLGDSALYLCASSDSATGGTWGYTFGSGTRLTVV.

This chain joins TRBV9 and TRBJ2-7; 10 nucleotides match TRBD2. The CDR3 is made up of 14 amino acids. The junction had 4 bases not matched to a gene; V was cut back by 4 bases and J by 3 bases. CDR1 is SGDLS and CDR2 is YYNGEE in the germline V gene. CDR3 sequence: CASSPSGRVYEQYF. CDR3 nucleotide sequence: TGTGCCAGCAGCCCCAGCGGGAGGGTCTACGAGCAGTACTTC.

The V and J genes are TRBV30 and TRBJ1-2, with 11 bases identical to TRBD1. The CDR3 is 14 residues long. Germline V gene sequence: CDR1 GTSNPN, CDR2 SVGIG (reference sequence). Losses at the gene ends were 1 base for V and 7 bases for J; bases not matched to a gene: 5. The CDR3 reads CAWSAGQGALGYTF. The DNA for the CDR3 is TGTGCCTGGAGTGCTGGACAGGGGGCGCTTGGCTACACCTTC.

The chain links TRBV4-1 to TRBJ1-2; D unclear. With 1 base removed from V and 0 bases from J, the gap between germline ends came to 15 bases. CDR1 MGHRA and CDR2 YSYEKL come from the germline V gene. This CDR3 has 17 amino acids. The CDR3: CASSQASGGSSNYGYTF. CDR3 nucleotides: TGCGCCAGCAGCCAAGCTTCCGGCGGCAGCTCTAACTATGGCTACACCTTC.

The V call is TRBV13, the J call TRBJ1-1; D is possibly TRBD1 (6 bases). Germline loops: CDR1 PRHDT, CDR2 FYEKMQ (reference sequence). Trimming shortened V by 4 bases and J by 1 base, and 13 bases separated the two germline ends. This CDR3 has 15 amino acids. The CDR3 DNA reads TGTGCCAGCAGCTCCGCCCTGACAGGGAACACTGAAGCTTTCTTT. This encodes CASSSALTGNTEAFF.

This chain uses TRBV19 with TRBJ1-1; D gene unclear. V shed 3 bases and J shed 0 bases, with 14 bases lying between them. This CDR3 is 16 amino acids long. CDR1 and CDR2 (germline): LNHDA, SQIVND (reference sequence). The CDR3 DNA is TGTGCCAGTAGTATTCGAGCGGGGTCCATGAACACTGAAGCTTTCTTT. Amino acids: CASSIRAGSMNTEAFF.

The rearrangement joins TRBV18 to TRBJ2-3, with 8 bases that match TRBD2. Germline values: CDR1 KGHSH, CDR2 LQKENI. The CDR3 has 17 amino acids. The V and J ends lost 2 bases and 0 bases, in that order; junction bases with no gene match: 7. CDR3: CASSPSGVAGSTDTQYF. The CDR3, as DNA: TGTGCCAGCTCACCAAGCGGTGTAGCGGGGAGCACAGATACGCAGTATTTT.

The chain carries TRBV5-1 and TRBJ2-1; D is possibly TRBD1 (6 bases). Germline V CDR1 and CDR2: SGHRS, YFSETQ. Trimming took 7 bases from V and 4 from J, leaving 12 bases between them. There are 13 residues in the CDR3. The CDR3 loop reads CASGLGGYNEQFF. The CDR3 bases are TGCGCCAGCGGGCTAGGGGGATACAATGAGCAGTTCTTC.

The CDR3 nucleotides read TGTGCCAGTAATAAGGGGGGGGCCGGCGGTGGCTACACCTTC. This gives the protein CASNKGGAGGGYTF. This chain uses TRBV19 with TRBJ1-2, with D tentatively TRBD1 (6 bases). Trimming took 7 bases from V and 7 from J, leaving 19 bases between them. The CDR3 runs to 14 residues. CDR1 and CDR2 from the germline V gene are LNHDA and SQIVND (reference sequence).

The V call is TRBV3-1 (or the pseudogene TRBV3-2), the J call TRBJ2-5, with 12 bases identical to TRBD2. CDR3 length equals 16 residues. From germline, CDR1 is LGHDT and CDR2 YNNKEL (reference sequence). V gave up 1 base and J gave up 2 bases; unmatched junction bases: 2. In DNA form, the CDR3 reads TGTGCCAGCAGCCAAGGGACTAGCGGGACACAAGAGACCCAGTACTTC. The encoded protein is CASSQGTSGTQETQYF.

This chain links TRBV2 with TRBJ2-3; tentatively, D is TRBD2 (6 bases). The CDR3 covers 12 residues. Germline V gives CDR1 SNHLY, CDR2 FYNNEI. V lost 8 bases, J lost 9 bases, and 15 bases lay in between. The CDR3 sequence is CASVLAGGTQYF. CDR3 nucleotide sequence: TGTGCCAGCGTTCTCGCCGGAGGGACGCAGTATTTT.

The chain carries TRBV7-3 and TRBJ2-5; possible D gene TRBD2, 6 bases. V was shortened by 5 bases and J by 5 bases, with 15 bases between the two germline ends. The CDR3 runs to 14 residues. CDR1 and CDR2 (germline): SGHTA, FQGTGA. CDR3 sequence: CASSRSGVRETQYF. CDR3 DNA: TGTGCCAGCAGCCGGTCGGGAGTCCGGGAGACCCAGTACTTC.

V and J are TRBV18 and TRBJ2-3; 7 positions agree with TRBD2. The V gene end was trimmed by 6 bases and the J gene end by 5 bases; junction bases not matched to a gene: 11. Germline values: CDR1 KGHSH, CDR2 LQKENI. The CDR3 is 15 residues long. Written as DNA, the CDR3 is TGTGCCAGCTCCACACGCGGGAGAACGGGAGATACGCAGTATTTT. It codes for CASSTRGRTGDTQYF.

The V and J genes are TRBV3-1 (or the pseudogene TRBV3-2) and TRBJ1-2; a possible D gene is TRBD1 (6 bases). The CDR3 is made up of 15 amino acids. V was cut by 1 base and J by 8 bases, with 17 bases left in between. Germline loops: CDR1 LGHDT, CDR2 YNNKEL (reference sequence). DNA for the CDR3: TGTGCCAGCAGCCAAGTGGGCAGGGGCTTTGTCGGCTACACCTTC. The encoded protein is CASSQVGRGFVGYTF.

This chain uses TRBV18 with TRBJ2-1; D is unresolved. CDR1 KGHSH and CDR2 LQKENI come from the germline V gene. This CDR3 comprises 12 residues. The ends were cut back, 6 bases at V and 0 bases at J, with 3 bases in the middle. This CDR3 reads CASSLSYNEQFF. The CDR3 DNA sequence: TGTGCCAGCTCCCTCTCCTACAATGAGCAGTTCTTC.

The chain uses TRBV30 and TRBJ1-2; 7 bases are shared with TRBD1. The ends lost 2 bases at V and 5 bases at J; junction bases unmatched: 11. The CDR3 spans 15 residues. Germline V CDR1 and CDR2: GTSNPN, SVGIG (reference sequence). CDR3 coding DNA: TGTGCCTGGAGTCCCACTGACAGGGTTGGGTATGGCTACACCTTC. Encoded protein: CAWSPTDRVGYGYTF.

The CDR3 loop is CASSFGRGRTNEKLFF. CDR3 nucleotide sequence: TGTGCCAGCAGTTTTGGCAGGGGGCGAACTAATGAAAAACTGTTTTTT. The chain combines TRBV27 with TRBJ1-4, with 8 positions matching TRBD1. Germline loops: CDR1 MNHEY, CDR2 SMNVEV (reference sequence). This CDR3 is built from 16 residues. V lost 3 bases, J lost 1 base, and 4 bases stayed unmatched.

V is TRBV6-2 or TRBV6-3 and J is TRBJ1-4; 9 nucleotides line up with TRBD1. V trimming: 5 bases; J trimming: 6 bases; junction bases outside the gene matches: 7. The CDR3 extends over 15 amino acids. Germline V CDR1 and CDR2: MNHEY, SVGEGT. The CDR3 protein is CASSQTGTGHEKLFF. The CDR3 DNA reads TGTGCCAGCAGTCAAACCGGGACAGGGCATGAAAAACTGTTTTTT.

The chain links TRBV4-3 to TRBJ2-1, with D possibly being TRBD1 (6 bases). The germline gives CDR1 LGHNA, CDR2 YSLEER. V dropped 1 base and J dropped 8 bases, with 12 bases sitting between them. The CDR3 is 14 residues long. This chain's CDR3 is CASSQARGGYEQFF. The DNA of the CDR3 is TGCGCCAGCAGCCAAGCTAGAGGGGGATATGAGCAGTTCTTC.

CDR3 bases: TGTGCCAGCAGCGTAGGTCAGGGGAGTGGAAATTCACCCCTCCACTTT. This codes for CASSVGQGSGNSPLHF. The chain employs TRBV9 and TRBJ1-6; tentative D call: TRBD1 (6 bases). V gave up 0 bases and J gave up 7 bases, with 14 bases separating them. Germline V lookup: CDR1 SGDLS, CDR2 YYNGEE. This CDR3 contains 16 residues. Full variable domain (outside the CDR3, taken from reference TRBV9 and TRBJ1-6): DSGVTQTPKHLITATGQRVTLRCSPRSGDLSVYWYQQSLDQGLQFLIQYYNGEERAKGNILERFSAQQFPDLHSELNLSSLELGDSALYFCASSVGQGSGNSPLHFGNGTRLTVT.

The J gene is TRBJ1-5, the V gene TRBV5-1; 9 nucleotides agree with TRBD1. Trimming cost V 5 bases and J 6 bases; bases outside gene matches: 9. This CDR3 region has 15 residues. The germline CDR1 and CDR2 sequences are SGHRS and YFSETQ. As DNA, the CDR3 is TGCGCCAGCAGTCGGACAGGGGCGGTGGGTCAGCCCCAGCATTTT. Amino acids: CASSRTGAVGQPQHF.

This clone was recorded once. The V call is TRBV7-2, the J call TRBJ1-6; D gene unclear. The CDR3 consists of 14 residues. Per the germline V gene, CDR1 is SGHTA and CDR2 is FQGNSA. V lost 2 bases and J lost 6, with 8 bases in between. The CDR3 nucleotides are TGTGCCAGCAGCTTAACTGGGCCTAATTCACCCCTCCACTTT. Its translation: CASSLTGPNSPLHF.

The table lists this clone with a count of one. The chain links TRBV6-2 or TRBV6-3 to TRBJ2-1; the match to TRBD2 covers 9 bases. CDR1 and CDR2 from the germline V gene are MNHEY and SVGEGT. The CDR3 is 16 amino acids. V trimming: 0 bases; J trimming: 8 bases; junction bases outside the gene matches: 8. In DNA form, the CDR3 reads TGTGCCAGCAGTTACTCCGCGGCGGGAGGGCAGGATGAGCAGTTCTTC. Its translation is CASSYSAAGGQDEQFF.

The chain joins TRBV3-1 (or the pseudogene TRBV3-2) to TRBJ2-1, with TRBD2 matching 7 bases. V was pared by 2 bases and J by 0 bases, with 7 bases of the junction left unmatched. Germline V lookup: CDR1 LGHDT, CDR2 YNNKEL (reference sequence). This CDR3 comprises 17 residues. The DNA for the CDR3 is TGTGCCAGCAGCCAAAACCTCCGCGGGAGCTCCTACAATGAGCAGTTCTTC. It yields the protein CASSQNLRGSSYNEQFF.

A remark on this clone: A read error may produce the germline difference seen at one junction end. The chain links TRBV7-7 to TRBJ2-1; 7 bases map to TRBD2. The CDR3 contains 15 residues. Germline V CDR1 and CDR2: SSHAT, FNYEAQ (reference sequence). CDR3 residues: CASSPLGGGGNEQFF. The CDR3 coding sequence is TGTGCTAGCAGCCCACTTGGGGGGGGAGGCAATGAGCAGTTCTTC.